The 26 T cell receptor beta chains in this list originate from one sample, sequenced in a study of cytomegalovirus exposure and HLA in healthy donors. Measured with immunoSEQ multiplex PCR; TCRdb has only the in-frame clones, and not every one. The sample has approximately 230,000 clones; about 90% are singletons. The sample was PBMCs. The source is a man younger than 30 in good health and CMV-seropositive.

The DNA of the CDR3 is TGCGCCAGCAGTCAGCCAACCAGTACGGACAGGGGGCCCTACAATGAGCAGTTCTTC. This sequence encodes CASSQPTSTDRGPYNEQFF. This sequence joins TRBV23-1 and TRBJ2-1, with 11 nucleotides matching TRBD1. TRBV23-1 is an ORF, and what it does is uncertain. This CDR3 is 19 amino acids long. Unmatched junction bases numbered 12, after V lost 3 bases and J lost 2 bases.

This clone was counted a few times. V usage is TRBV15 and J usage is TRBJ2-7; TRBD2 might be the D (7 bases). This CDR3 spans 13 amino acids. The germline V gene has CDR1 LNHNV and CDR2 YYDKDF (reference sequence). The V gene lost 6 bases and the J gene lost 6 bases, with 15 bases spanning the gap. The DNA for the CDR3 is TGTGCCACCAGTACCCTGAGGGGGGGCGAGCAGTACTTC. As protein: CATSTLRGGEQYF.

The chain joins TRBV6-6 to TRBJ2-1; either TRBD1 or TRBD2 may fit D (5 bases each). Germline CDR1 and CDR2: MNHNY and SVGAGI (reference sequence). The CDR3 has 14 amino acids. V lost 3 bases to trimming and J lost 4 bases, with 10 bases between them. The CDR3 reads CASSYRGGYNEQFF. The CDR3 nucleotides read TGTGCCAGCAGTTATAGGGGCGGGTACAATGAGCAGTTCTTC.

This chain links TRBV18 with TRBJ2-1; the D gene is possibly TRBD1 (7 bases). Trimming removed 0 bases at V and 14 bases at J, with 20 bases between. The CDR3 is 15 amino acids. CDR1 and CDR2 (germline): KGHSH, LQKENI. The CDR3 reads CASSPPAGQISMEFF. The CDR3 bases are TGTGCCAGCTCACCACCGGCGGGACAGATATCCATGGAGTTCTTC.

This clone has just one count. The V and J genes are TRBV7-6 and TRBJ2-2; the D call may be TRBD1 or TRBD2 (5 bases each). Trimming stripped 6 bases from V and 1 base from J, with 12 bases between. The CDR3 contains 15 residues. Germline lookup yields CDR1 SGHVS and CDR2 FNYEAQ. CDR3 protein: CASRLGTVNTGELFF. CDR3 nucleotide sequence: TGTGCCAGCAGACTAGGGACGGTGAACACCGGGGAGCTGTTTTTT. Full variable domain (outside the CDR3, taken from reference TRBV7-6 and TRBJ2-2): GAGVSQSPRYKVTKRGQDVALRCDPISGHVSLYWYRQALGQGPEFLTYFNYEAQQDKSGLPNDRFSAERPEGSISTLTIQRTEQRDSAMYRCASRLGTVNTGELFFGEGSRLTVL.

The chain carries TRBV25-1 and TRBJ1-1; D gene uncertain. This CDR3 contains 14 residues. V lost 2 bases and J 4 bases, leaving 11 bases between the germline ends. Germline V gene data show CDR1 as MGHDK and CDR2 as SYGVNS. DNA of the CDR3: TGTGCCAGCAGTGAAGTTCTGGGGAGCACTGAAGCTTTCTTT. Translated: CASSEVLGSTEAFF. Full variable domain (rest looked up from reference TRBV25-1 and TRBJ1-1): EADIYQTPRYLVIGTGKKITLECSQTMGHDKMYWYQQDPGMELHLIHYSYGVNSTEKGDLSSESTVSRIRTEHFPLTLESARPSHTSQYLCASSEVLGSTEAFFGQGTRLTVV.

The chain carries TRBV7-8 and TRBJ2-1, with a possible D match to TRBD2 (6 bases). Trimming left V 1 base short and J 7 bases short, with 17 bases between. Germline CDR1 is SGHVS and CDR2 is FQNEAQ. CDR3 length equals 16 residues. This CDR3 is CASSLVYYGSKNEQFF. DNA for the CDR3: TGTGCCAGCAGCTTAGTATACTACGGGAGCAAGAATGAGCAGTTCTTC.

The V call is TRBV9, the J call TRBJ2-7; 13 nucleotides align to TRBD2. The CDR3 is 16 residues long. Germline-derived CDR1 and CDR2 are SGDLS and YYNGEE. The V and J ends lost 0 bases and 4 bases, in that order; junction bases with no gene match: 4. CDR3 in amino acids: CASSVGLAGGVYEQYF. CDR3 nucleotides: TGTGCCAGCAGCGTAGGACTAGCGGGAGGAGTGTACGAGCAGTACTTC.

This chain links TRBV2 with TRBJ1-1, with D uncertain. The CDR3 runs to 14 residues. Trimming left V 1 base short and J 4 bases short, with 10 bases between. Germline values: CDR1 SNHLY, CDR2 FYNNEI. The CDR3 reads CASSEGGGLTEAFF. In nucleotides, the CDR3 is TGTGCCAGCAGTGAAGGGGGAGGTCTCACTGAAGCTTTCTTT.

The chain links TRBV5-1 to TRBJ1-3, with TRBD1 as a possible D gene (6 bases). Trimming left V 0 bases short and J 0 bases short, with 13 bases between. Germline CDR1 reads SGHRS; CDR2 reads YFSETQ. The CDR3 extends over 17 amino acids. CDR3 DNA: TGCGCCAGCAGCTTGGCCGGGGGGCACCCCTCTGGAAACACCATATATTTT. Translating it yields CASSLAGGHPSGNTIYF.

The J gene is TRBJ1-1, the V gene TRBV27; D call uncertain. Germline assignment: CDR1 MNHEY and CDR2 SMNVEV (reference sequence). The CDR3 is 13 residues long. V was clipped by 2 bases and J by 7 bases, with 11 bases between them. For the CDR3, the DNA is TGTGCCAGCAGTTTAGATCTCTGGAATGAAGCTTTCTTT. Translated: CASSLDLWNEAFF.

V usage is TRBV9 and J usage is TRBJ2-1, with TRBD2 matching 14 bases. The length of the CDR3 is 15 residues. Germline V gene lookup returns CDR1 SGDLS and CDR2 YYNGEE. V shed 4 bases, J shed 9 bases, and the junction held 6 bases outside the gene matches. CDR3 sequence: CASSPLGTSGSEQFF. The CDR3 DNA follows: TGTGCCAGCAGCCCCCTTGGGACTAGCGGGAGTGAGCAGTTCTTC.

This clone was observed a few times. The rearrangement links TRBV6-5 to TRBJ1-5; D remains ambiguous. V gave up 2 bases and J gave up 3 bases, with 5 bases separating them. The germline V gene has CDR1 MNHEY and CDR2 SVGAGI. The CDR3 has 13 amino acids. CDR3 sequence (DNA): TGTGCCAGCAGTTACGGGAACAATCAGCCCCAGCATTTT. Translating it yields CASSYGNNQPQHF.

The chain joins TRBV11-1 to TRBJ1-1, with D tentatively TRBD1 (5 bases). The CDR3 contains 15 residues. V lost 3 bases and J 0 bases, leaving 11 bases between the germline ends. The germline gives CDR1 SGHAT, CDR2 FQDESV (reference sequence). This CDR3 is CASSFGSGLNTEAFF. The CDR3 region has the DNA TGTGCCAGCAGCTTCGGGTCGGGACTGAACACTGAAGCTTTCTTT.

The chain has TRBV4-2 and TRBJ2-1; either TRBD1 or TRBD2 may fit D (5 bases each). CDR3 length: 14 residues. V lost 1 base and J 9 bases, leaving 13 bases between the germline ends. CDR1 is LGHNA, CDR2 YNFKEQ, per germline. This CDR3 is CASSQGGIPPEQFF. CDR3 sequence (DNA): TGTGCCAGCAGCCAAGGGGGGATCCCCCCTGAGCAGTTCTTC.

V usage is TRBV6-6 and J usage is TRBJ1-5; 8 bases are a match to TRBD1. The CDR3 length is 13 residues. V lost 11 bases to trimming and J lost 7 bases; unmatched junction nucleotides: 10. Per the germline V gene, CDR1 is MNHNY and CDR2 is SVGAGI (reference sequence). The CDR3 spells CAESQGAGQPQHF. Here the CDR3 DNA reads TGTGCCGAGTCCCAGGGGGCAGGCCAGCCCCAGCATTTT.

This clone was counted a few times. J is TRBJ1-3 and V is TRBV4-1, with TRBD1 matching 9 bases. The CDR3 extends over 18 amino acids. Trimming cost V 0 bases and J 3 bases; bases outside gene matches: 9. Germline V CDR1 and CDR2: MGHRA, YSYEKL. CDR3 DNA: TGCGCCAGCAGCCAAGAATATTCGGGACAGGGACTTGGAAACACCATATATTTT. Amino acids: CASSQEYSGQGLGNTIYF.

A few counts support this clone. V gene TRBV5-6 combines with J gene TRBJ2-1; TRBD2 aligns across 8 bases. The CDR3 has 15 amino acids. Germline CDR1 reads SGHDT; CDR2 reads YYEEEE. The V and J ends lost 2 bases and 2 bases, in that order; junction bases with no gene match: 3. In DNA, the CDR3 is TGTGCCAGCAGCTTAGCGGGGGTAACCTACAATGAGCAGTTCTTC. It encodes CASSLAGVTYNEQFF.

The chain links TRBV5-6 to TRBJ2-1; no clear D. CDR3 length: 13 amino acids. Trimming removed 0 bases from V and 9 bases from J, with 10 bases in between. The germline V gene has CDR1 SGHDT and CDR2 YYEEEE. CDR3 protein: CASSLAEAREQFF. The CDR3 DNA reads TGTGCCAGCAGCTTGGCCGAGGCTCGTGAGCAGTTCTTC.

V usage is TRBV5-1 and J usage is TRBJ2-7; tentative D call: TRBD2 (6 bases). V lost 2 bases to trimming and J lost 7 bases, with 10 bases between them. CDR1 and CDR2 from the germline V gene are SGHRS and YFSETQ. The CDR3 has 12 amino acids. CDR3 DNA: TGCGCCAGCAGCTTCCTTAGCGGAGAGCAGTACTTC. Translation gives CASSFLSGEQYF.

The chain couples TRBV4-1 to TRBJ2-1; D not resolved. CDR1 and CDR2 from the germline V gene are MGHRA and YSYEKL. This CDR3 has 17 amino acids. Trimming took 0 bases from V and 1 from J, leaving 13 bases between them. The CDR3 protein is CASSQDIRSTSYNEQFF. The CDR3 nucleotides read TGCGCCAGCAGCCAAGATATTCGCTCTACTTCCTACAATGAGCAGTTCTTC.

The chain links TRBV28 to TRBJ2-7; TRBD1 might be the D (7 bases). Deletions cut 7 bases from V and 6 bases from J, with 22 bases between. CDR1 MDHEN and CDR2 SYDVKM come from the germline V gene. The CDR3 sequence is 15 residues long. The CDR3 loop is CASNKLGQGGTEQYF. CDR3 DNA: TGTGCCAGCAACAAACTGGGGCAGGGGGGCACCGAGCAGTACTTC. Based on the CDR3 plus reference TRBV28 and TRBJ2-7, the full variable domain is DVKVTQSSRYLVKRTGEKVFLECVQDMDHENMFWYRQDPGLGLRLIYFSYDVKMKEKGDIPEGYSVSREKKERFSLILESASTNQTSMYLCASNKLGQGGTEQYFGPGTRLTVT.

The chain links TRBV5-4 to TRBJ2-3; D gene uncertain. The CDR3 covers 12 residues. Trimming left V 1 base short and J 6 bases short, with 6 bases between. CDR1 and CDR2 from the germline V gene are SGHNT and YYREEE (reference sequence). The CDR3: CASSLYRDTQYF. The CDR3 region has the DNA TGTGCCAGCAGCTTGTACCGCGATACGCAGTATTTT.

This clone has only a few counts. The CDR3 nucleotides are TGTGCCAGCAGCAAAGGGGGACTAGGGCTCTACGAGCAGTACTTC. It specifies CASSKGGLGLYEQYF. This sequence joins TRBV25-1 and TRBJ2-7, with 8 bases identical to TRBD2. CDR1 MGHDK and CDR2 SYGVNS come from the germline V gene. J lost 3 bases, V lost 6 bases, and 10 bases had no gene match. The CDR3 consists of 15 residues.

To note about this clone: The DNA is left out, because the CDR3 cannot be placed on it with certainty; the CDR3 is given as TCRdb lists it. The chain employs TRBV11-2 and TRBJ2-7; TRBD1, the table's D call, was not compared with the DNA. Germline assignment: CDR1 SGHAT and CDR2 FQNNGV. The CDR3 region is 13 residues in length, termini included. CDR3 region: CASSLVAGGAEYF.

This chain connects TRBV28 to TRBJ2-7, with a possible D match to TRBD2 (5 bases). The CDR3 totals 12 residues. Germline-derived CDR1 and CDR2 are MDHEN and SYDVKM. The CDR3 is CAGSRNHYEQYF. The CDR3 region has the DNA TGTGCAGGGAGCCGCAATCACTACGAGCAGTACTTC.